These 15 T cell receptor beta chains came from one sample sequenced in a study of blood T cell repertoires in COVID-19. This table comes from immunoSEQ multiplex PCR, and its TCRdb copy is limited to in-frame clones, with some not included. Among 250,000 to 350,000 clones listed, 90% were seen once. Sequencing was carried out using PBMCs or T cells enriched from blood (not recorded which). The receptors were gathered from a woman in her late teens or twenties with acute COVID-19.

V is TRBV28 and J is TRBJ1-2; 8 nucleotides agree with TRBD1. Germline CDR1 is MDHEN and CDR2 is SYDVKM. This CDR3 is 13 amino acids long. J gave up 5 bases and V 2 bases, and 1 base lay outside the gene matches. CDR3 DNA: TGTGCCAGCAGTTTAGGGGACAGGTATGGCTACACCTTC. The encoded protein is CASSLGDRYGYTF.

The chain links TRBV5-6 to TRBJ1-2; the D gene is possibly TRBD1 (6 bases). V was shortened by 1 base and J by 0 bases, with 16 bases between the two germline ends. This CDR3 is 17 amino acids long. Per germline, CDR1 SGHDT and CDR2 YYEEEE. Written as DNA, the CDR3 is TGTGCCAGCAGCTTGATGGGAACAACAGGGACTAACTATGGCTACACCTTC. This translates into CASSLMGTTGTNYGYTF.

CDR3 in amino acids: CASSPLAGGPVTGELFF. The CDR3 DNA is TGTGCCAGCAGCCCTCTAGCGGGAGGGCCCGTCACCGGGGAGCTGTTTTTT. This chain connects TRBV27 to TRBJ2-2; 12 nucleotides line up with TRBD2. Germline values: CDR1 MNHEY, CDR2 SMNVEV (reference sequence). V shed 6 bases, J shed 4 bases, and the junction held 9 bases outside the gene matches. The length of the CDR3 is 17 residues.

The chain combines TRBV28 with TRBJ1-2; 9 bases fit TRBD1. CDR3 length equals 14 residues. CDR1 and CDR2 (germline): MDHEN, SYDVKM. V was pared by 7 bases and J by 7 bases, with 10 bases of the junction left unmatched. CDR3 in amino acids: CASTLHRGLSGYTF. CDR3 DNA sequence: TGTGCCAGCACCCTCCACAGGGGGCTGAGTGGCTACACCTTC.

This chain links TRBV3-1 (or the pseudogene TRBV3-2) with TRBJ2-3; D is possibly TRBD1 (7 bases). V was cut by 4 bases and J by 0 bases, with 14 bases left in between. The CDR3 has 16 amino acids. The V gene's germline CDR1 is LGHDT and CDR2 YNNKEL (reference sequence). The DNA of the CDR3 is TGTGCCAGCAGCCGGAGGGACAGATCTAGCACAGATACGCAGTATTTT. Amino acids: CASSRRDRSSTDTQYF.

The chain is built from TRBV12-3 or TRBV12-4 and TRBJ1-1; D ambiguous. V was clipped by 3 bases and J by 10 bases, with 9 bases between them. This CDR3 spans 11 amino acids. The CDR3 loop reads CASSLSPSAFF. The CDR3, as DNA: TGTGCCAGCAGTTTGTCCCCGTCAGCTTTCTTT.

The J gene is TRBJ2-1, the V gene TRBV5-1, with 13 bases identical to TRBD2. The CDR3 has 18 residues. The ends lost 5 bases at V and 1 base at J; junction bases unmatched: 9. Germline values: CDR1 SGHRS, CDR2 YFSETQ. The CDR3 bases are TGCGCCAGCAGTCTTCTTAGGACTAGCGGGAGATCCTACAATGAGCAGTTCTTC. Residues: CASSLLRTSGRSYNEQFF. Full variable domain (rest looked up from reference TRBV5-1 and TRBJ2-1): KAGVTQTPRYLIKTRGQQVTLSCSPISGHRSVSWYQQTPGQGLQFLFEYFSETQRNKGNFPGRFSGRQFSNSRSEMNVSTLELGDSALYLCASSLLRTSGRSYNEQFFGPGTRLTVL.

The chain recombines TRBV24-1 with TRBJ1-2, with D perhaps TRBD1 (6 bases). The CDR3 covers 13 residues. In germline, CDR1 is KGHDR, CDR2 SFDVKD. V was shortened by 2 bases and J by 7 bases, with 10 bases between the two germline ends. The CDR3 sequence is CATSDSGDSGYTF. CDR3 DNA: TGTGCCACCAGTGATTCAGGGGATTCTGGCTACACCTTC.

The chain is built from TRBV28 and TRBJ1-1, with D perhaps TRBD1 (6 bases). Germline CDR1 is MDHEN and CDR2 is SYDVKM. CDR3 length: 13 amino acids. The CDR3 reads CAVLSAGATEAFF. The CDR3 nucleotides are TGTGCTGTGTTATCGGCAGGGGCCACTGAAGCTTTCTTT.

In this sample, this clone turned up a few times. The V gene is TRBV28, the J gene TRBJ1-5, with D maybe TRBD1 (6 bases). Germline V lookup: CDR1 MDHEN, CDR2 SYDVKM. V was trimmed by 4 bases and J by 5 bases, leaving 15 bases between them. CDR3 length equals 15 residues. CDR3 DNA: TGTGCCAGCAGTTCCATGGACAGTTGGGATCAGCCCCAGCATTTT. It is translated as CASSSMDSWDQPQHF.

The chain combines TRBV2 with TRBJ1-2; no reliable D call. The V gene lost 8 bases and the J gene lost 2 bases, with 9 bases spanning the gap. Germline CDR1 is SNHLY and CDR2 is FYNNEI. CDR3 length equals 12 residues. The CDR3 DNA is TGTGCCAGCGGTCGGGAGAACTATGGCTACACCTTC. Translated, it gives CASGRENYGYTF.

The chain employs TRBV5-6 and TRBJ2-1; D is perhaps TRBD2 (6 bases). The V and J ends lost 2 bases and 4 bases respectively, with 10 bases between them. The CDR3 runs 14 residues. Germline V gives CDR1 SGHDT, CDR2 YYEEEE. The CDR3 here is CASSFLAGYNEQFF. The CDR3 nucleotides are TGTGCCAGCAGCTTCTTGGCGGGGTACAATGAGCAGTTCTTC.

This chain links TRBV15 with TRBJ1-1; D perhaps matches TRBD1 (6 bases). V gave up 5 bases and J gave up 3 bases, with 16 bases separating them. CDR1 is LNHNV, CDR2 YYDKDF, per germline (reference sequence). This CDR3 contains 15 residues. The CDR3 nucleotides read TGTGCCACCAGCCCCAGGATGGGGGCGCACACTGAAGCTTTCTTT. The encoded protein is CATSPRMGAHTEAFF.

This chain uses TRBV15 with TRBJ2-5; 9 nucleotides align to TRBD1. Germline CDR1 reads LNHNV; CDR2 reads YYDKDF (reference sequence). J was trimmed by 4 bases and V by 2 bases; bases with no gene match: 5. The CDR3 runs to 15 residues. The CDR3 bases are TGTGCCACCAGCAGACCTACAGGGGGCGCAGAGACCCAGTACTTC. Its protein is CATSRPTGGAETQYF. The variable domain in full, completed from reference TRBV15 and TRBJ2-5, reads DAMVIQNPRYQVTQFGKPVTLSCSQTLNHNVMYWYQQKSSQAPKLLFHYYDKDFNNEADTPDNFQSRRPNTSFCFLDIRSPGLGDTAMYLCATSRPTGGAETQYFGPGTRLLVL.

V and J are TRBV12-3 or TRBV12-4 and TRBJ1-1, with D unclear. Trimming took 7 bases from V and 0 from J, leaving 9 bases between them. This CDR3 is 13 amino acids long. Written as DNA, the CDR3 is TGTGCCAGCATACGGTTCATGAACACTGAAGCTTTCTTT. It specifies CASIRFMNTEAFF.